The 10 T cell receptor beta chains below were found in one sample sequenced in a study of cytomegalovirus exposure and HLA in healthy donors. The PCR contained 60 Vbeta and 13 Jbeta primers. The assay was immunoSEQ multiplex PCR, and TCRdb's table has in-frame clones only and misses some. The table has about 82,000 clones, under 80% seen once; the top ten hold 13%. Sequenced: PBMCs. These receptors originate from a human donor in good health.

The gene calls are TRBV6-1 and TRBJ1-3; D call uncertain. V was shortened by 1 base and J by 4 bases, with 11 bases between the two germline ends. CDR3 size: 15 residues. Germline V CDR1 and CDR2: MNHNS, SASEGT. CDR3 residues: CASSEGGWRGNTIYF. As DNA, the CDR3 is TGTGCCAGCAGTGAAGGAGGGTGGAGGGGAAACACCATATATTTT.

The chain recombines TRBV6-5 with TRBJ1-1; a possible D gene is TRBD1 (6 bases). V was cut by 4 bases and J by 3 bases, with 9 bases left in between. Germline CDR1 MNHEY, CDR2 SVGAGI. The CDR3 runs to 13 residues. CDR3 loop: CASSFRQDTEAFF. Written as DNA, the CDR3 is TGTGCCAGCAGTTTTAGACAGGACACTGAAGCTTTCTTT.

The gene calls are TRBV7-9 and TRBJ2-1; 9 nucleotides align to TRBD2. With V trimmed by 0 bases and J by 6 bases, 3 bases remained unmatched. Per the germline V gene, CDR1 is SEHNR and CDR2 is FQNEAQ (reference sequence). The CDR3 length is 15 residues. CDR3 loop: CASSLASGGPNEQFF. DNA of the CDR3: TGTGCCAGCAGCTTAGCTAGCGGGGGCCCCAATGAGCAGTTCTTC.

This rearrangement joins TRBV7-2 to TRBJ2-1; a possible D gene is TRBD2 (6 bases). Deletions cut 5 bases from V and 7 bases from J, with 12 bases between. The CDR3 loop spans 13 amino acids. Per germline, CDR1 SGHTA and CDR2 FQGNSA. The CDR3 region has the DNA TGTGCCAGCAGCGGCGGGGCGAGGAATGAGCAGTTCTTC. Protein sequence: CASSGGARNEQFF.

The genes are TRBV29-1 and TRBJ2-3, with TRBD1 identical over 8 bases. Per the germline V gene, CDR1 is SQVTM and CDR2 is ANQGSEA. Trimming cost V 6 bases and J 4 bases; bases outside gene matches: 6. The CDR3 loop spans 13 amino acids. This chain's CDR3 is CSVRQGSPDTQYF. Written as DNA, the CDR3 is TGCAGCGTCCGACAGGGGTCCCCAGATACGCAGTATTTT.

This clone appeared a single time. V and J are TRBV6-5 and TRBJ1-2; the match to TRBD1 covers 9 bases. The V gene end was trimmed by 2 bases and the J gene end by 8 bases; junction bases not matched to a gene: 6. There are 14 residues in the CDR3. The V gene's germline CDR1 is MNHEY and CDR2 SVGAGI. The chain's CDR3 is CASSYQGTGRGYTF. CDR3 nucleotides: TGTGCCAGCAGTTACCAGGGGACAGGGCGAGGCTACACCTTC.

The chain couples TRBV13 to TRBJ2-1; tentatively, D is TRBD2 (7 bases). CDR3 length: 15 amino acids. CDR1 PRHDT and CDR2 FYEKMQ come from the germline V gene (reference sequence). V dropped 4 bases and J dropped 8 bases, with 18 bases sitting between them. The DNA of the CDR3 is TGTGCCAGCAGCTCCCGGAGGGGGGCGGGGGATGAGCAGTTCTTC. Its protein product is CASSSRRGAGDEQFF.

The gene calls are TRBV19 and TRBJ1-5; 7 bases line up with TRBD1. The V segment lost 5 bases and the J segment 3 bases; nucleotides outside the gene matches: 4. The CDR3 is 14 residues long. Germline CDR1 reads LNHDA; CDR2 reads SQIVND (reference sequence). The DNA of the CDR3 is TGTGCCAGTAGTGCTGACAGGGCCAATCAGCCCCAGCATTTT. Amino acids: CASSADRANQPQHF.

The chain couples TRBV6-5 to TRBJ2-3; D is possibly TRBD1 (6 bases). The CDR3 length is 15 residues. Germline V gene data show CDR1 as MNHEY and CDR2 as SVGAGI. Between the trimmed V and J ends, which lost 1 base and 2 bases, there was a span of 10 bases. CDR3 protein: CASSYYKGDTDTQYF. The CDR3 DNA is TGTGCCAGCAGTTACTATAAGGGGGACACAGATACGCAGTATTTT.

V and J are TRBV7-2 and TRBJ2-3; no clear D gene. The germline V and J ends were trimmed by 4 bases and 2 bases, with 4 bases remaining between them. This CDR3 has 12 residues. Germline lookup yields CDR1 SGHTA and CDR2 FQGNSA. CDR3 sequence (DNA): TGTGCCAGCAGCTACTACACAGATACGCAGTATTTT. It translates to CASSYYTDTQYF.